The source of this T cell receptor (beta chain) is a study of T cell responses to AZD1222 COVID-19 vaccine. Clones were sequenced by immunoSEQ multiplex PCR, and TCRdb holds only the in-frame ones, with some missing. The repertoire includes tens of thousands of clones, approximately 87% of them detected once, and 9.5% to 13% sits in the top ten. Second-dose timings of about 4 or about 12 weeks were pooled. Sequences were derived from peripheral blood, sampled 28 days after the second AZD1222 dose. The TCR originated in an adult who received the AZD1222 COVID-19 vaccine.

The CDR3, as DNA: TGTGCCAGCAGCTCGGACTCCAGGAGGTCTGGCTACACCTTC. Translated: CASSSDSRRSGYTF. The chain has TRBV28 and TRBJ1-2; D uncertain. The CDR3 extends over 14 amino acids. V dropped 6 bases and J dropped 7 bases, with 18 bases sitting between them. CDR1 and CDR2 from the germline V gene are MDHEN and SYDVKM.